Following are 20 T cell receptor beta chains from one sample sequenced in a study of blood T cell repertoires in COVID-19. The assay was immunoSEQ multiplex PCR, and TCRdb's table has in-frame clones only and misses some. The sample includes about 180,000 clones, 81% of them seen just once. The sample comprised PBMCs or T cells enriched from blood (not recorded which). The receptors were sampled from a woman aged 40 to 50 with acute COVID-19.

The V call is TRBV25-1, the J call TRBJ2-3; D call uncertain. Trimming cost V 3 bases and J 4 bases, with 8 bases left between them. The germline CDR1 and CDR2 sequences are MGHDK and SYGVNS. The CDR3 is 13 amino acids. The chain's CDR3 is CASSDTLSDTQYF. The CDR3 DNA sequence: TGTGCCAGCAGTGACACATTGTCAGATACGCAGTATTTT.

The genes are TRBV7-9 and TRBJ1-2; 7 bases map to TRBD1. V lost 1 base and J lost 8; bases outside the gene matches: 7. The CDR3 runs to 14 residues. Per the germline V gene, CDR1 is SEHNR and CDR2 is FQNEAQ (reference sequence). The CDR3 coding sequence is TGTGCCAGCAGCTTAGAGAGGGGGCAATACGGCTACACCTTC. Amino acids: CASSLERGQYGYTF.

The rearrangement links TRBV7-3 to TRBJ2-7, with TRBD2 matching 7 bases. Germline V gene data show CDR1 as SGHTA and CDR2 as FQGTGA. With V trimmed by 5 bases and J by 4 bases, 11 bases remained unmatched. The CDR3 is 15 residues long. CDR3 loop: CASSPSSGPPYEQYF. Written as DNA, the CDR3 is TGTGCCAGCAGCCCGTCTAGCGGACCACCTTACGAGCAGTACTTC.

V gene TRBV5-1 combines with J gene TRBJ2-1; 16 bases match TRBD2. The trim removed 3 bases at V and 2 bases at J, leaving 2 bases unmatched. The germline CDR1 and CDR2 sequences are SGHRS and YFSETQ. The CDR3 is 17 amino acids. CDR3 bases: TGCGCCAGCAGCTCCGGGACTAGCGGGAGGGCCTACAATGAGCAGTTCTTC. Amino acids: CASSSGTSGRAYNEQFF.

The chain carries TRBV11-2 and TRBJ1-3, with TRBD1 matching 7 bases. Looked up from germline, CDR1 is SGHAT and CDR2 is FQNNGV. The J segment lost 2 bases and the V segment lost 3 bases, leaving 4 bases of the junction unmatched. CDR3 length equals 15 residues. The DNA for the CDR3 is TGTGCCAGCAGCTTCCAGACAGGGCCTGGAAACACCATATATTTT. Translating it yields CASSFQTGPGNTIYF.

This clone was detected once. The CDR3 nucleotides are TGCGCCAGCAGCGTTACAGGGATGAGCTCCTACAATGAGCAGTTCTTC. Translating it yields CASSVTGMSSYNEQFF. The chain carries TRBV5-1 and TRBJ2-1, with TRBD1 as a possible D gene (6 bases). CDR1 and CDR2 from the germline V gene are SGHRS and YFSETQ. The CDR3 is 16 amino acids. Trimming pared 4 bases from V and 0 bases from J, leaving 14 bases between.

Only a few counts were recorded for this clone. The CDR3 spells CSASTGGNQPQHF. For the CDR3, the DNA is TGCAGTGCTAGTACAGGGGGCAATCAGCCCCAGCATTTT. The rearrangement links TRBV20-1 to TRBJ1-5; 7 nucleotides align to TRBD1. The CDR3 runs to 13 residues. V lost 3 bases, J lost 2 bases, and 1 base stayed unmatched. Germline-derived CDR1 and CDR2 are DFQATT and SNEGSKA (reference sequence).

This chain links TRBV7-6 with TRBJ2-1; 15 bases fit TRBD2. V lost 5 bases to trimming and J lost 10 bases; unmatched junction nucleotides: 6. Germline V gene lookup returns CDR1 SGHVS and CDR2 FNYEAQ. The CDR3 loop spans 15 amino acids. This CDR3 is CASSLGLAGGVEQFF. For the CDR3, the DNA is TGTGCCAGCAGCCTAGGACTAGCGGGAGGGGTGGAGCAGTTCTTC. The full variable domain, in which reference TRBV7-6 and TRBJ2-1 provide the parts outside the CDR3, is GAGVSQSPRYKVTKRGQDVALRCDPISGHVSLYWYRQALGQGPEFLTYFNYEAQQDKSGLPNDRFSAERPEGSISTLTIQRTEQRDSAMYRCASSLGLAGGVEQFFGPGTRLTVL.

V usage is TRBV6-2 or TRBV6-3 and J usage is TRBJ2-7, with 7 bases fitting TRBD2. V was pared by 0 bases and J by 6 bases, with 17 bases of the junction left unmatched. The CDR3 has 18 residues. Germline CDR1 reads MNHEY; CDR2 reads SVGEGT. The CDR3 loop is CASSYSTWREPSVPEQYF. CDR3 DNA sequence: TGTGCCAGCAGTTACTCGACTTGGCGGGAGCCTTCTGTCCCCGAGCAGTACTTC.

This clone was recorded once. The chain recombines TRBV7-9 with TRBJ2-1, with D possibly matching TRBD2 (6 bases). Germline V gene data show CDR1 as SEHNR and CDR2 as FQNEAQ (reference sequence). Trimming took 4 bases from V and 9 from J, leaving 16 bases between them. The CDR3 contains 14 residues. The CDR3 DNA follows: TGTGCCAGCAGCTGGCTGACTAGTGCGTTTGAGCAGTTCTTC. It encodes CASSWLTSAFEQFF.

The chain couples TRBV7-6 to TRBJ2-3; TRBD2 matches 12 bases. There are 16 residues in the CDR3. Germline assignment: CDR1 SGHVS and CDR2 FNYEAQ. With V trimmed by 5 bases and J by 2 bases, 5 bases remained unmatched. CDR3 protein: CASSPGLAGITDTQYF. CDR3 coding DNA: TGTGCCAGCAGCCCAGGACTAGCGGGAATCACAGATACGCAGTATTTT. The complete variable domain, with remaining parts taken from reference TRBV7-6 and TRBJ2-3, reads GAGVSQSPRYKVTKRGQDVALRCDPISGHVSLYWYRQALGQGPEFLTYFNYEAQQDKSGLPNDRFSAERPEGSISTLTIQRTEQRDSAMYRCASSPGLAGITDTQYFGPGTRLTVL.

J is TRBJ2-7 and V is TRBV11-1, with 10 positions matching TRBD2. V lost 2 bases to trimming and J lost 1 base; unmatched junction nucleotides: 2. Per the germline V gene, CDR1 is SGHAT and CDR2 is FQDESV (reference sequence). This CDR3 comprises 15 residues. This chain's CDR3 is CASSLTSGVSYEQYV. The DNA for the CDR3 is TGTGCCAGCAGCTTAACTAGCGGGGTGTCCTACGAGCAGTACGTC.

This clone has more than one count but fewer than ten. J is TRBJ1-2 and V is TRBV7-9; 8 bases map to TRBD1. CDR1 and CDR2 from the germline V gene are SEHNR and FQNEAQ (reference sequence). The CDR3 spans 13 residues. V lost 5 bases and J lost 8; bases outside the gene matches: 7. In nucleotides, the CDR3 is TGTGCCAGCAGCACCGGGACAGGCAGCGGCTACACCTTC. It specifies CASSTGTGSGYTF. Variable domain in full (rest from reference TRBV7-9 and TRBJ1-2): DTGVSQNPRHKITKRGQNVTFRCDPISEHNRLYWYRQTLGQGPEFLTYFQNEAQLEKSRLLSDRFSAERPKGSFSTLEIQRTEQGDSAMYLCASSTGTGSGYTFGSGTRLTVV.

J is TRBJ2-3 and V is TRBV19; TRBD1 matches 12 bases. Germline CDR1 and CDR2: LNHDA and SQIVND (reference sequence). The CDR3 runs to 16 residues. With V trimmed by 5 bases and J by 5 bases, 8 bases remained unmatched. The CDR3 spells CASSEGTGGLEDTQYF. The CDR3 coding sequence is TGTGCCAGTAGTGAGGGGACAGGGGGCTTGGAAGATACGCAGTATTTT.

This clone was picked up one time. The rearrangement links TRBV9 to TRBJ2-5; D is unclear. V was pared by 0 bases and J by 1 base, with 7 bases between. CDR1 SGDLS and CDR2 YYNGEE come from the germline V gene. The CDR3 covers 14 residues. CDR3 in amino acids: CASSVGGSQETQYF. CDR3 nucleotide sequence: TGTGCCAGCAGCGTAGGTGGCAGCCAAGAGACCCAGTACTTC.

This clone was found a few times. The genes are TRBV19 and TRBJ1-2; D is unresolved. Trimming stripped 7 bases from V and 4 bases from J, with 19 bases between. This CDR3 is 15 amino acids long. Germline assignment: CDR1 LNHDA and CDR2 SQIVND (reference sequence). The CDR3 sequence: CASTRSEGAGYGYTF. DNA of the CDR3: TGTGCCAGTACGCGAAGCGAGGGCGCGGGCTATGGCTACACCTTC.

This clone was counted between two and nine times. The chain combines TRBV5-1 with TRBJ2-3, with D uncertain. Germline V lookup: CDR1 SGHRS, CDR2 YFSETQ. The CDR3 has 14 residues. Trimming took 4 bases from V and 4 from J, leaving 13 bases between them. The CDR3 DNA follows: TGCGCCAGCAGCCTCCAGCCTAGTTCAGATACGCAGTATTTT. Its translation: CASSLQPSSDTQYF.

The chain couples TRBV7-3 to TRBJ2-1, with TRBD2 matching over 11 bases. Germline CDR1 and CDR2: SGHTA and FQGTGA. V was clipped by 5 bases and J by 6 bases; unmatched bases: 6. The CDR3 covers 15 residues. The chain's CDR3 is CASSPGTSGSNEQFF. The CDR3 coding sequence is TGTGCCAGCAGCCCCGGGACTAGCGGCTCCAATGAGCAGTTCTTC.

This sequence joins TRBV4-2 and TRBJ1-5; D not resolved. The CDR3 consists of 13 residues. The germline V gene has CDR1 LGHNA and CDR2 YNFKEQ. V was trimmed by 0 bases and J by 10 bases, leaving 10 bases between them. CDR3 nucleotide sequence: TGTGCCAGCAGCCAAGATATCTTCGGTCCCCAGCATTTT. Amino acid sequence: CASSQDIFGPQHF.

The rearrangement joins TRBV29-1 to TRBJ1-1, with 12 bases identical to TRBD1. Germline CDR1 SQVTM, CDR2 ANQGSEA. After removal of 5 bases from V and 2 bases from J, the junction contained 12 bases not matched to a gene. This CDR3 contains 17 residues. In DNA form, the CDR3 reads TGCAGCGTTATATCGGGACAGGGGGCGGGAGTTAACACTGAAGCTTTCTTT. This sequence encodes CSVISGQGAGVNTEAFF.